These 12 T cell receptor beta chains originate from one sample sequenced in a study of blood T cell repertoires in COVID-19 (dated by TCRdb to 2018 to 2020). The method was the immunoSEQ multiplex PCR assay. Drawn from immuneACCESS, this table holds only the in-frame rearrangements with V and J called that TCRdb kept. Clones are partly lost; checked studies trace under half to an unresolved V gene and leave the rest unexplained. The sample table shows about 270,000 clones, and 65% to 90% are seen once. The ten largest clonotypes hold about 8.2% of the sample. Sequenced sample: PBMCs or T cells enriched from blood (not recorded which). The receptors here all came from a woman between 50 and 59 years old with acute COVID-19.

The CDR3 coding sequence is TGTGCCAGCAATCGACAGGGGGAGACCCAGTACTTC. It translates to CASNRQGETQYF. The chain links TRBV2 to TRBJ2-5; 8 nucleotides agree with TRBD1. The CDR3 length is 12 residues. Germline V gene sequence: CDR1 SNHLY, CDR2 FYNNEI. The V gene end was trimmed by 7 bases and the J gene end by 5 bases; junction bases not matched to a gene: 3.

As DNA, the CDR3 is TGTGCCAGCAGTGAAGCAGGGGGCGTCACCGGGGAGCTGTTTTTT. This codes for CASSEAGGVTGELFF. This chain connects TRBV2 to TRBJ2-2, with 7 bases matching TRBD1. With 0 bases clipped from V and 4 bases from J, the junction kept 2 bases outside the gene matches. The germline V gene encodes CDR1 SNHLY and CDR2 FYNNEI. CDR3 size: 15 residues.

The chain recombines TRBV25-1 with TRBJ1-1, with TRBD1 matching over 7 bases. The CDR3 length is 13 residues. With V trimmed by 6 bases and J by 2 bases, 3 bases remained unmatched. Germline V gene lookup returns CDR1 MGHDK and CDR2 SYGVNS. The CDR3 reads CASSGTANTEAFF. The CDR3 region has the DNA TGTGCCAGCAGCGGGACAGCCAACACTGAAGCTTTCTTT.

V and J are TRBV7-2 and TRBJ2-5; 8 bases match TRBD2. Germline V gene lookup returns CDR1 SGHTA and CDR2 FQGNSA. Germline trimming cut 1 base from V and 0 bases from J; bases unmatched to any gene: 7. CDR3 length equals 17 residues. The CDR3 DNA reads TGTGCCAGCAGCTTAGTTGGCGGGGGGCTGTACCAAGAGACCCAGTACTTC. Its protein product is CASSLVGGGLYQETQYF.

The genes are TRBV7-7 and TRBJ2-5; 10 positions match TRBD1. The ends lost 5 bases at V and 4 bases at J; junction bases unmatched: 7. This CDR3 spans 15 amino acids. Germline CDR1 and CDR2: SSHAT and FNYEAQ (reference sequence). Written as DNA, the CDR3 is TGTGCCAGCAGCCCGACAGGGGGCTGGGTAGAGACCCAGTACTTC. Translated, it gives CASSPTGGWVETQYF.

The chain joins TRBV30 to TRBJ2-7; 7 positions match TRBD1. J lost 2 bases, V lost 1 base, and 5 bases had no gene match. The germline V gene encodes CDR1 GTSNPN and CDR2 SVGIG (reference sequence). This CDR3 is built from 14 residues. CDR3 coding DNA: TGTGCCTGGAGTGGTACAGGGGCGGCCTACGAGCAGTACTTC. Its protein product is CAWSGTGAAYEQYF.

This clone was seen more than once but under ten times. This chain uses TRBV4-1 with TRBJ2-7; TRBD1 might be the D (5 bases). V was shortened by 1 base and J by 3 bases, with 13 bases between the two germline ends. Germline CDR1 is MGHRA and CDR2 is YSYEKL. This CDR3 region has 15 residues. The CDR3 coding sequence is TGCGCCAGCAGCCAAGGGGCTGGGGCAAACTACGAGCAGTACTTC. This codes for CASSQGAGANYEQYF.

CDR3 in amino acids: CASSLRPARDAEAFF. In DNA, the CDR3 is TGCGCCAGCAGCTTGCGACCAGCGCGGGACGCTGAAGCTTTCTTT. V gene TRBV5-1 combines with J gene TRBJ1-1, with D maybe TRBD1 (5 bases). CDR1 and CDR2 from the germline V gene are SGHRS and YFSETQ. The CDR3 loop spans 15 amino acids. Trimming cost V 1 base and J 6 bases, with 16 bases left between them.

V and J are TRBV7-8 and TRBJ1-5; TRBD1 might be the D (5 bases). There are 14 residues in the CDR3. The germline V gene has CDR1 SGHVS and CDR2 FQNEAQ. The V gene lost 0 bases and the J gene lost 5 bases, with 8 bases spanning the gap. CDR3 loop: CASSLAGGDQPQHF. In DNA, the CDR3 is TGTGCCAGCAGCTTAGCGGGGGGGGATCAGCCCCAGCATTTT. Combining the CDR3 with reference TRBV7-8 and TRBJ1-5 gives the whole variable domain GAGVSQSPRYKVAKRGQDVALRCDPISGHVSLFWYQQALGQGPEFLTYFQNEAQLDKSGLPSDRFFAERPEGSVSTLKIQRTQQEDSAVYLCASSLAGGDQPQHFGDGTRLSIL.

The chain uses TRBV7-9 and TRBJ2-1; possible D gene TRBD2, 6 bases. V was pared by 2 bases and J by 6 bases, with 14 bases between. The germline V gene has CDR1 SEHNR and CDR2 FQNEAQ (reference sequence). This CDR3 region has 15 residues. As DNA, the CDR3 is TGTGCCAGCAGCTTAATGGGGACTGGGGGCAATGAGCAGTTCTTC. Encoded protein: CASSLMGTGGNEQFF.

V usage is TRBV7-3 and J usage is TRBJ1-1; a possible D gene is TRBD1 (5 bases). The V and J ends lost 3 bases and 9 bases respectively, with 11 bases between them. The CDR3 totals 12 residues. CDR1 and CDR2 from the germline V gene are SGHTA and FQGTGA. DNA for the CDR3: TGTGCCAGCAGCTTGACGGCAGGGCAAGCTTTCTTT. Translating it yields CASSLTAGQAFF.

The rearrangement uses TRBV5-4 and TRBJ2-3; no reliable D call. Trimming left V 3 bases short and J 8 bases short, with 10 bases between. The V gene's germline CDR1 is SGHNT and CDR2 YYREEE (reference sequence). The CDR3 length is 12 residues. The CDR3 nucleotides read TGTGCCAGCAGCTCAACTACGGGTACGCAGTATTTT. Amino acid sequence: CASSSTTGTQYF.